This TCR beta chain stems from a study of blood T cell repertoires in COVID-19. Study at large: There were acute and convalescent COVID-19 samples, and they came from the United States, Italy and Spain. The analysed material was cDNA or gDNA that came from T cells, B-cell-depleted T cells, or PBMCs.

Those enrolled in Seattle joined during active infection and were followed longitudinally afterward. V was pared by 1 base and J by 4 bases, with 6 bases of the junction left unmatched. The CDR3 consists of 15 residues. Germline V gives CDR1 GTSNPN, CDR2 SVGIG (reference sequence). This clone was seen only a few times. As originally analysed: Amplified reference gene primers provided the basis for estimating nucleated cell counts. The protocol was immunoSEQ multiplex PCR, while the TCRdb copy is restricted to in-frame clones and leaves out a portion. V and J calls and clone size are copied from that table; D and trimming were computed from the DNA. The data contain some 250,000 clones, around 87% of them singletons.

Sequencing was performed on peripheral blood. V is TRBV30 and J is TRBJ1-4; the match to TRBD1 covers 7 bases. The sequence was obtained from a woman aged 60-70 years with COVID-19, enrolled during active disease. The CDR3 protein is CAWSAPSGGNEKLFF. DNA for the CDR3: TGTGCCTGGAGTGCTCCTTCAGGGGGTAATGAAAAACTGTTTTTT.